This TCR beta chain came from a study of regulatory T cells in long-lasting Graves disease. The time point: newly diagnosed GD, antithyroid drugs for less than 3 months. After RNA was extracted from PBMCs, the TCR library was made from it. This clonotype occurred many times. The authors built TCR beta libraries using iRepertoire HTBI primers and Arm-PCR of CDR3 regions. MiXCR, applied by TCRdb to the multiplex PCR reads, yields one record per CDR3 protein. The sample holds more than 450,000 distinct CDR3 sequences, around 12% seen once. This sample also appeared in a second study, on T cells in Graves' hyperthyroidism and ophthalmopathy.

The starting material was peripheral blood mononuclear cells (PBMCs), obtained at new diagnosis, from a patient treated with antithyroid drugs. The sequence derives from a woman in her 30s with Graves disease.

CDR3 nucleotides: TGCAGTGCTAGGGTGAGGGACAGGGAGTACACTGAAGCTTTCTTT. It codes for CSARVRDREYTEAFF. The rearrangement uses TRBV20-1 and TRBJ1-1; 9 bases are a match to TRBD1. From germline, CDR1 is DFQATT and CDR2 SNEGSKA (reference sequence). The CDR3 contains 15 residues. V lost 3 bases and J lost 3; bases outside the gene matches: 8.